The 27 T cell receptor beta chains presented below share a single source sample, sequenced in a study of control samples from healthy donors and cancer patients. The repertoire was sequenced with immunoSEQ multiplex PCR; TCRdb's copy has only in-frame clones and lacks some. This sample has roughly 70,000 clones, with over 70% found just once. Sequenced sample: blood. These receptors originate from a man aged 50-59 years in good health.

This chain uses TRBV5-6 with TRBJ1-2; D unclear. This CDR3 region has 13 residues. The ends were cut back, 4 bases at V and 8 bases at J, with 15 bases in the middle. Germline V gene lookup returns CDR1 SGHDT and CDR2 YYEEEE. The CDR3 reads CASSPDESWGYTF. CDR3 bases: TGTGCCAGCAGCCCGGACGAAAGCTGGGGCTACACCTTC.

The chain uses TRBV19 and TRBJ2-3; TRBD2 aligns across 7 bases. The CDR3 is 15 residues long. Germline V lookup: CDR1 LNHDA, CDR2 SQIVND (reference sequence). V shed 3 bases, J shed 0 bases, and the junction held 3 bases outside the gene matches. CDR3 coding DNA: TGTGCCAGTAGTATTCGGGGGGATAGCACAGATACGCAGTATTTT. Translation gives CASSIRGDSTDTQYF.

The chain uses TRBV9 and TRBJ2-1, with unresolved D. Germline CDR1 and CDR2: SGDLS and YYNGEE. V was clipped by 3 bases and J by 7 bases, with 2 bases between them. CDR3 length: 10 residues. This CDR3 is CASSGNEQFF. Here the CDR3 DNA reads TGTGCCAGCAGCGGGAATGAGCAGTTCTTC.

This chain uses TRBV7-2 with TRBJ1-5; maybe TRBD1 (5 bases). V dropped 4 bases and J dropped 0 bases, with 10 bases sitting between them. The CDR3 is 15 residues long. The germline gives CDR1 SGHTA, CDR2 FQGNSA. The CDR3 sequence: CASSSTGISNQPQHF. CDR3 DNA sequence: TGTGCCAGCAGCTCCACAGGTATTAGCAATCAGCCCCAGCATTTT.

This chain links TRBV4-2 with TRBJ1-3; no reliable D call. CDR1 is LGHNA, CDR2 YNFKEQ, per germline. This CDR3 is 14 amino acids long. Trimming removed 1 base at V and 0 bases at J, with 4 bases between. Here the CDR3 reads CASSQVSSGNTIYF. CDR3 nucleotide sequence: TGTGCCAGCAGCCAAGTTTCCTCTGGAAACACCATATATTTT.

The rearrangement joins TRBV28 to TRBJ2-2, with a tentative D call TRBD2 (5 bases). V lost 1 base, J lost 2 bases, and 14 bases lay in between. CDR1 is MDHEN and CDR2 is SYDVKM in the germline V gene. This CDR3 comprises 17 residues. The CDR3 DNA reads as TGTGCCAGCAGTTTATTACGGAGCGGAGCTAACACCGGGGAGCTGTTTTTT. Translated, it gives CASSLLRSGANTGELFF.

V and J are TRBV9 and TRBJ2-7; 8 bases map to TRBD2. The CDR3 covers 16 residues. Germline V CDR1 and CDR2: SGDLS, YYNGEE. V shed 0 bases and J 5 bases; nucleotides not matched to a gene: 10. Here the CDR3 DNA reads TGTGCCAGCAGCGTAGGGTTGTTAGCGGGAACCCACGAGCAGTACTTC. Its protein is CASSVGLLAGTHEQYF.

This chain uses TRBV6-5 with TRBJ2-7, with 8 nucleotides matching TRBD1. Germline values: CDR1 MNHEY, CDR2 SVGAGI. The J segment lost 4 bases and the V segment lost 7 bases, leaving 9 bases of the junction unmatched. The CDR3 sequence is 14 residues long. The CDR3 spells CASTRGRGLYEQYF. The CDR3 DNA reads TGTGCCAGCACAAGGGGCAGGGGGCTTTACGAGCAGTACTTC.

The V and J genes are TRBV5-8 and TRBJ1-1; possibly TRBD1 for D (6 bases). The CDR3 has 12 amino acids. V dropped 4 bases and J dropped 6 bases, with 10 bases sitting between them. Germline V lookup: CDR1 SGHTS, CDR2 YDEGEE. The CDR3 DNA follows: TGTGCCAGCAGCCGCCGGACAGCTGAAGCTTTCTTT. Protein: CASSRRTAEAFF.

This clone was seen a single time. The V and J genes are TRBV7-3 and TRBJ2-1; TRBD2 matches 7 bases. The germline V gene has CDR1 SGHTA and CDR2 FQGTGA. The length of the CDR3 is 17 residues. V was pared by 3 bases and J by 0 bases, with 8 bases of the junction left unmatched. In DNA, the CDR3 is TGTGCCAGCAGCTTGAATAGCGGGTGGGGCTCCTACAATGAGCAGTTCTTC. Its protein product is CASSLNSGWGSYNEQFF. Variable domain in full (rest from reference TRBV7-3 and TRBJ2-1): GAGVSQTPSNKVTEKGKYVELRCDPISGHTALYWYRQSLGQGPEFLIYFQGTGAADDSGLPNDRFFAVRPEGSVSTLKIQRTERGDSAVYLCASSLNSGWGSYNEQFFGPGTRLTVL.

Regarding this clone: One end of the junction is discordant with germline, which a read error may explain. V gene TRBV6-5 combines with J gene TRBJ1-1, with 9 bases fitting TRBD1. Looked up from germline, CDR1 is MNHEY and CDR2 is SVGAGI. The CDR3 contains 14 residues. CDR3 amino acids: CASSPGTGIWRGNF. The CDR3, as DNA: TGTGCCAGTTCTCCCGGGACAGGGATTTGGAGGGGGAACTTT.

The chain joins TRBV19 to TRBJ1-1; D uncertain. The germline V gene has CDR1 LNHDA and CDR2 SQIVND (reference sequence). Between the trimmed V and J ends, which lost 10 bases and 0 bases, there was a span of 12 bases. This CDR3 region has 13 residues. This CDR3 reads CATSKEVNTEAFF. The CDR3 bases are TGTGCCACCAGTAAGGAAGTGAACACTGAAGCTTTCTTT. Based on the CDR3 plus reference TRBV19 and TRBJ1-1, the full variable domain is DGGITQSPKYLFRKEGQNVTLSCEQNLNHDAMYWYRQDPGQGLRLIYYSQIVNDFQKGDIAEGYSVSREKKESFPLTVTSAQKNPTAFYLCATSKEVNTEAFFGQGTRLTVV.

This rearrangement joins TRBV4-2 to TRBJ1-1; a possible D gene is TRBD1 (5 bases). The CDR3 has 13 amino acids. With 1 base removed from V and 5 bases from J, the gap between germline ends came to 8 bases. The germline V gene has CDR1 LGHNA and CDR2 YNFKEQ. This CDR3 is CASSQAGKTEAFF. In nucleotides, the CDR3 is TGTGCCAGCAGCCAAGCAGGGAAGACTGAAGCTTTCTTT.

The V call is TRBV27, the J call TRBJ2-3, with 9 bases that match TRBD1. The CDR3 is made up of 14 amino acids. V lost 5 bases to trimming and J lost 9 bases; unmatched junction nucleotides: 9. Germline CDR1 reads MNHEY; CDR2 reads SMNVEV (reference sequence). The chain's CDR3 is CASSAQGAGITQYF. Written as DNA, the CDR3 is TGTGCCAGCAGTGCACAGGGGGCGGGTATAACGCAGTATTTT.

The chain employs TRBV20-1 and TRBJ2-1; D is undetermined. From germline, CDR1 is DFQATT and CDR2 SNEGSKA (reference sequence). The CDR3 is made up of 11 amino acids. With 2 bases removed from V and 9 bases from J, the gap between germline ends came to 8 bases. The CDR3 sequence is CSARTFGEQFF. CDR3 nucleotides: TGCAGTGCTAGAACTTTCGGTGAGCAGTTCTTC.

This rearrangement joins TRBV4-3 to TRBJ1-2; no clear D. Trimming pared 0 bases from V and 6 bases from J, leaving 11 bases between. The CDR3 runs to 14 residues. Germline assignment: CDR1 LGHNA and CDR2 YSLEER. Here the CDR3 reads CASSQDLGKDGYTF. CDR3 bases: TGCGCCAGCAGCCAAGATCTAGGGAAAGATGGCTACACCTTC.

The J gene is TRBJ1-2, the V gene TRBV12-5; 12 positions match TRBD1. Trimming removed 2 bases from V and 2 bases from J; junction bases left unmatched: 9. CDR3 length: 18 residues. Germline V gene data show CDR1 as LGHNT and CDR2 as FRNRAP. Here the CDR3 reads CASGLPRDRGLGNYGYTF. The CDR3 bases are TGTGCTAGTGGTTTGCCCCGGGACAGGGGGCTCGGAAACTATGGCTACACCTTC.

The rearrangement joins TRBV20-1 to TRBJ1-1, with unresolved D. Trimming took 4 bases from V and 5 from J, leaving 8 bases between them. Germline-derived CDR1 and CDR2 are DFQATT and SNEGSKA (reference sequence). The CDR3 has 11 residues. The CDR3 is CSATTGTEAFF. Written as DNA, the CDR3 is TGCAGTGCTACCACGGGAACTGAAGCTTTCTTT.

This clone has just a few counts. V and J are TRBV7-2 and TRBJ2-7, with D unresolved. The CDR3 runs 15 residues. V was trimmed by 4 bases and J by 3 bases, leaving 16 bases between them. Germline CDR1 is SGHTA and CDR2 is FQGNSA. CDR3 nucleotides: TGTGCCAGCAGCTCCGACGGGCAGTCTATCTACGAGCAGTACTTC. It encodes CASSSDGQSIYEQYF.

This chain uses TRBV15 with TRBJ2-7; 10 bases align to TRBD2. V shed 3 bases, J shed 12 bases, and the junction held 11 bases outside the gene matches. Per the germline V gene, CDR1 is LNHNV and CDR2 is YYDKDF (reference sequence). This CDR3 has 14 residues. This chain's CDR3 is CATSRADASGSRYF. CDR3 nucleotide sequence: TGTGCCACCAGCAGGGCTGATGCTAGCGGGAGCCGGTACTTC.

The J gene is TRBJ1-2, the V gene TRBV7-2; a possible D gene is TRBD1 (5 bases). With 5 bases removed from V and 6 bases from J, the gap between germline ends came to 22 bases. Germline V lookup: CDR1 SGHTA, CDR2 FQGNSA. The length of the CDR3 is 16 residues. CDR3 protein: CASSPEPGRPRDGYTF. CDR3 nucleotides: TGTGCCAGCAGCCCCGAACCGGGACGGCCCAGGGATGGCTACACCTTC.

This clone was counted once. The chain recombines TRBV13 with TRBJ2-7; 9 bases map to TRBD1. Trimming removed 0 bases from V and 1 base from J; junction bases left unmatched: 1. This CDR3 region has 15 residues. The germline CDR1 and CDR2 sequences are PRHDT and FYEKMQ (reference sequence). In DNA, the CDR3 is TGTGCCAGCAGCTTAGGCGGGACAGGGTCCTACGAGCAGTACTTC. It is translated as CASSLGGTGSYEQYF.

The rearrangement links TRBV3-1 (or the pseudogene TRBV3-2) to TRBJ1-4; 7 nucleotides agree with TRBD1. The CDR3 contains 18 residues. Germline values: CDR1 LGHDT, CDR2 YNNKEL (reference sequence). Trimming at V came to 1 base and at J to 8 bases, leaving 16 bases not matched to a gene. This chain's CDR3 is CASSQGQSRQGLGEKLFF. In DNA, the CDR3 is TGTGCCAGCAGCCAAGGCCAGTCCCGACAGGGTCTGGGGGAAAAACTGTTTTTT.

The DNA of the CDR3 is TGTGCCAGCAGTCAGGGAACTGGGATAGATGGCTACACCTTC. Its translation: CASSQGTGIDGYTF. The gene calls are TRBV6-5 and TRBJ1-2, with TRBD1 as a possible D gene (5 bases). In germline, CDR1 is MNHEY, CDR2 SVGAGI. The CDR3 covers 14 residues. Trimming pared 5 bases from V and 6 bases from J, leaving 16 bases between.

The chain employs TRBV27 and TRBJ1-2; D might be TRBD1 (5 bases). V lost 4 bases and J 6 bases, leaving 21 bases between the germline ends. CDR3 length: 16 amino acids. Germline V gene data show CDR1 as MNHEY and CDR2 as SMNVEV (reference sequence). The CDR3 loop reads CASSWAGTAAGDGYTF. The CDR3 DNA reads as TGTGCCAGCAGTTGGGCAGGGACGGCTGCTGGCGATGGCTACACCTTC.

The J gene is TRBJ1-1, the V gene TRBV11-3, with 7 bases that match TRBD1. Unmatched junction bases numbered 8, after V lost 6 bases and J lost 1 base. CDR1 is SGHNT, CDR2 YENEEA, per germline. The CDR3 consists of 15 residues. The CDR3 nucleotides read TGTGCCAGCAGGGCCGGACAGGACAGGAACACTGAAGCTTTCTTT. Translated: CASRAGQDRNTEAFF.

The chain links TRBV11-3 to TRBJ2-1; a possible D gene is TRBD2 (6 bases). CDR1 and CDR2 (germline): SGHNT, YENEEA. The CDR3 runs to 13 residues. The germline V and J ends were trimmed by 4 bases and 5 bases, with 9 bases remaining between them. CDR3 in DNA: TGTGCCAGCAGCTGGGGACTGCACAATGAGCAGTTCTTC. Amino acid sequence: CASSWGLHNEQFF.